The present TCR beta chain was sequenced within a study of cytomegalovirus exposure and HLA in healthy donors. The study ran its PCR with 60 Vbeta and 13 Jbeta primers. This table comes from immunoSEQ multiplex PCR, and its TCRdb copy is limited to in-frame clones, with some not included. This repertoire shows some 170,000 clones, roughly 77% found once; its top ten account for about 1.9%. Overall study findings and caveats: In a later analysis, DRB1 alleles had the most associated TCRs; HLA-C alleles the fewest.

For this clone: Its matching antigen is unknown.

The germline CDR1 and CDR2 sequences are SGHDT and YYEEEE. V lost 3 bases, J lost 7 bases, and 13 bases stayed unmatched. This CDR3 contains 16 residues. The chain is built from TRBV5-6 and TRBJ1-2; the match to TRBD1 covers 9 bases. This receptor was identified in a woman aged 18-29 years in good health and CMV-seronegative. Material for sequencing was PBMCs. The CDR3 loop reads CASSWGSGQGRFGYTF. Written as DNA, the CDR3 is TGTGCCAGCAGCTGGGGATCGGGACAGGGTCGTTTTGGCTACACCTTC.